Described below is a single T cell receptor (beta chain) sequence and its context. The germline gives CDR1 SGHTA, CDR2 FQGTGA. Germline trimming cut 2 bases from V and 8 bases from J; bases unmatched to any gene: 8. The CDR3 spans 17 residues. Measured with immunoSEQ multiplex PCR; TCRdb has only the in-frame clones, and not every one. The data contain over 2 million clones, approximately 90% of them singletons. The entry originates in a study of shared clonotypes between healthy human individuals. The sequenced material came from naive CD4+ T cells from PBMCs. Regarding subset: CD45RA+ positively selected. V and J are TRBV7-3 and TRBJ2-1; 14 nucleotides align to TRBD2. This sequence was found in a man aged 18 to 29 in good health. Some clones in this sample may be carry-over from other donors' samples. CDR3 loop: CASSLVGTSGSRDEQFF. CDR3 nucleotides: TGTGCCAGCAGCTTAGTGGGGACTAGCGGGAGCCGGGATGAGCAGTTCTTC.